This TCR beta chain was observed in a study of T-cell reconstitution after alpha-beta-depleted transplantation in children (dated by TCRdb to the mid-2010s). Turning to the overall study: Using TCR repertoire profiling, the study quantitatively followed how T-cell immune reconstitution unfolded in children after TCRalphabeta/CD19-depleted allogeneic hematopoietic cell transplantation. Study-wide findings and limitations: In some patients, the high TCRbeta diversity seen at day 60 was put down to recipient T cells and intrathymic progenitors that had survived conditioning. Hyperexpanded clone frequencies declined over subsequent months; after one year, T-cell counts and TCRbeta diversity were mostly attributed to newly produced T cells. The apparently early recovery of alphabetaT-cell counts about two months after transplant reportedly depended on only several hundred rapidly expanded clones that came from non-depleted graft cells.

Comments on this clonotype: Its antigen remains unidentified. No base quality values were provided; no much bigger clone lies one nucleotide off.

The sample's treatment or condition label, in plain terms: allogeneic hematopoietic cell transplantation with graft depleted of TCRalphabeta T cells and CD19 B cells. TCRalphabeta/CD19-depleted allogeneic hematopoietic cell grafts were given to the transplant recipients, all of whom were children. Library preparation used PCR. The sequencer listed for this sample is Illumina HiSeq 2500. TCR libraries were prepared with molecular barcoding, using unique molecular identifiers to normalize TCRbeta repertoire quantification. TCRdb trimmed public reads at Q25 via fastp, called clones via MiXCR and kept in-frame beta chains. Rows with a matching CDR3 protein are joined into one entry that keeps the most common DNA and genes. The table for this sample lists around 670,000 distinct CDR3 sequences; 13% of them were counted only once. The ten largest clones take up 0.65% to 0.9% of the sample. The TCR was taken from a girl aged 2 to 9 with congenital amegakaryocytic thrombocytopenia, due to receive a stem cell transplant. Specimen: PBMCs, collected before TCRalphabeta/CD19-depleted stem cell transplant.

Here the CDR3 is given as CSVEDLKGKSSYNEQFF. The sequenced DNA is TGCAGCGTTGAAGATCTTAAGGGGAAGAGCTCCTACAATGAGCAGTTCTTC. The V and J genes are TRBV29-1 and TRBJ2-1, and perhaps TRBD1 as D gene, on 5 matching bases. CDR1 and CDR2 are drawn from the germline V gene: SQVTM, ANQGSEA. The germline ends are 15 bases apart after V is trimmed by 0 bases and J by 0 bases. From the cysteine through the phenylalanine, the CDR3 covers 17 amino acids. Only the CDR3 portion is preserved as DNA: 51 bases, with reading frame beginning at the first base.